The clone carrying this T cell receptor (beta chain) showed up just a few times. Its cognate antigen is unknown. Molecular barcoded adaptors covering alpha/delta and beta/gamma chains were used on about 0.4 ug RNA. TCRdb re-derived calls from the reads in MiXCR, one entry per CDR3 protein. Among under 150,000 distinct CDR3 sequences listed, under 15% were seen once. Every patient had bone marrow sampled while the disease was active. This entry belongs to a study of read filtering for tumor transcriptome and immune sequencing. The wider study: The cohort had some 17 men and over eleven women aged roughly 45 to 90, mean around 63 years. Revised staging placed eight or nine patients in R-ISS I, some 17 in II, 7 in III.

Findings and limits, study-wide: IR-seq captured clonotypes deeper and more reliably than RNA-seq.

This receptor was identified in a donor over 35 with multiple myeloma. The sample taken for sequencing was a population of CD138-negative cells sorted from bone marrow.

The CDR3 protein is CSARDLDSLAGGNSNEQFF. In DNA form, the CDR3 reads TGCAGTGCTAGAGATCTCGACTCTCTAGCGGGAGGGAATTCGAATGAGCAGTTCTTC. This chain links TRBV20-1 with TRBJ2-1, with 12 bases that match TRBD2. V was clipped by 0 bases and J by 7 bases; unmatched bases: 16. This CDR3 has 19 amino acids. The germline CDR1 and CDR2 sequences are DFQATT and SNEGSKA (reference sequence).